This entry is about one T cell receptor (beta chain). Cohort allocation depended upon clinical history that participants reported. These data originate in a study of blood T cell repertoires in COVID-19. Looking at the study overall: Both acute and convalescent COVID-19 samples were obtained from the United States, Italy and Spain.

Germline V gene sequence: CDR1 SGHKS, CDR2 YYEKEE (reference sequence). The length of the CDR3 is 18 residues. Trimming stripped 1 base from V and 4 bases from J, with 20 bases between. Per the study methods: Researchers report that nucleated cell counts were estimated from reference gene primer amplification. Libraries were prepared by immunoSEQ multiplex PCR; TCRdb keeps only in-frame clonotypes and omits some of them. V and J calls and clone size are those listed in that table; D and trimming were worked out from the DNA. The sample includes about 350,000 clones, approximately 84% seen only once; the top ten take roughly 1%.

This chain uses TRBV5-5 with TRBJ2-2; TRBD1 is a possible D gene (6 bases). This receptor was taken from a woman in her twenties or thirties who had recovered from COVID-19. The sequenced material came from PBMCs or T cells enriched from blood (not recorded which). CDR3 DNA sequence: TGTGCCAGCAGCTTGTATGCGGCAGGGGTAGTCGGCACCGGGGAGCTGTTTTTT. This encodes CASSLYAAGVVGTGELFF.